These 6 T cell receptor beta chains originate from one sample sequenced in a study of blood T cell repertoires in COVID-19. Produced via immunoSEQ multiplex PCR; TCRdb's table is partial and in-frame only. The data hold under 150,000 clones, with over 75% observed a single time. The specimen was PBMCs or T cells enriched from blood (not recorded which). The receptors were sampled from a man aged 45-60 years in a cohort exposed to, infected with or recovered from COVID-19 (not recorded which).

The V and J genes are TRBV16 and TRBJ1-2, with D possibly matching TRBD1 (6 bases). Deletions cut 0 bases from V and 0 bases from J, with 14 bases between. Germline-derived CDR1 and CDR2 are KGHSY and FQNENV. The length of the CDR3 is 17 residues. The CDR3 loop is CASSQSGRQAANYGYTF. Here the CDR3 DNA reads TGTGCCAGCAGCCAATCGGGCCGACAGGCAGCTAACTATGGCTACACCTTC.

The V call is TRBV12-3 or TRBV12-4, the J call TRBJ2-1; 7 nucleotides match TRBD2. The V segment lost 4 bases and the J segment 11 bases; nucleotides outside the gene matches: 8. The length of the CDR3 is 13 residues. The CDR3 DNA reads TGTGCCAGCAGTTCTCAGGGAGGGGTTAAGCAGTTCTTC. Encoded protein: CASSSQGGVKQFF.

The rearrangement joins TRBV7-2 to TRBJ1-2; D not resolved. Per germline, CDR1 SGHTA and CDR2 FQGNSA. The length of the CDR3 is 14 residues. The V gene lost 1 base and the J gene lost 2 bases, with 8 bases spanning the gap. CDR3 coding DNA: TGTGCCAGCAGCTTAGACAGAACAAACTATGGCTACACCTTC. Encoded protein: CASSLDRTNYGYTF.

The CDR3 region has the DNA TGTGCCAGCAGCTTAGCGGAGCCCAACACCATATATTTT. Protein sequence: CASSLAEPNTIYF. The V gene is TRBV7-9, the J gene TRBJ1-3, with no clear D. Germline V lookup: CDR1 SEHNR, CDR2 FQNEAQ (reference sequence). With 0 bases removed from V and 7 bases from J, the gap between germline ends came to 7 bases. CDR3 length: 13 residues.

The chain is built from TRBV7-8 and TRBJ2-2; D is possibly TRBD2 (6 bases). The CDR3 loop spans 11 amino acids. Germline CDR1 and CDR2: SGHVS and FQNEAQ. Trimming cost V 8 bases and J 5 bases, with 6 bases left between them. For the CDR3, the DNA is TGTGCCAGCGGGGGGACCGGGGAGCTGTTTTTT. Amino acids: CASGGTGELFF.

The V call is TRBV6-5, the J call TRBJ1-2; D unclear. Germline assignment: CDR1 MNHEY and CDR2 SVGAGI. The CDR3 has 14 residues. V shed 5 bases and J shed 0 bases, with 10 bases lying between them. This CDR3 reads CASSSQEANYGYTF. The CDR3 region has the DNA TGTGCCAGCAGTAGCCAGGAGGCTAACTATGGCTACACCTTC.